This TCR beta chain was documented in a study of human T cells and chemical hapten exposure. Study overall: Upper-back patch tests with 0.01% DPC were read at 6 days.

In the authors' workflow: Samples held a median of about 94,000 TCRs, range 23,224–690,600. TCRdb processed the RACE reads anew with MiXCR; each CDR3 protein has one entry. V and J calls and clone size were set by TCRdb, not the authors. The data contain about 400,000 distinct CDR3 sequences, about 6% of them singletons. The time point was: patch test 2, 6 weeks after DPC sensitization. Documented treatment: therapeutic diphenylcyclopropenone sensitization with weekly scalp DPC. Non-pregnant alopecia patients aged 18 to 70, suitable for DPC therapy. Germline V gives CDR1 SEHNR, CDR2 FQNEAQ (reference sequence). V was cut by 0 bases and J by 2 bases, with 4 bases left in between. The CDR3 runs 13 residues. For this clonotype: Its specificity is not known.

Whole-study findings and limits: Expanded TCRs produced significantly more large CDR3 similarity clusters than controls did.

This chain uses TRBV7-9 with TRBJ1-2; D is undetermined. This clonotype was sampled from a woman younger than 35 with alopecia areata. Some clones in this sample may be carry-over from other donors' samples. The input for sequencing was whole blood, taken in connection with sensitization to the hapten diphenylcyclopropenone (DPC). The CDR3: CASSLADNYGYTF. The CDR3 nucleotides read TGTGCCAGCAGCTTAGCCGACAACTATGGCTACACCTTC.